The 26 T cell receptor beta chains below were found in one sample sequenced in a study of blood T cell repertoires in COVID-19. Some clones are missing from TCRdb's copy, which holds only in-frame ones; the method was immunoSEQ multiplex PCR. The profile shows 95,000 to 150,000 clones, 75% to 90% of them singletons. Sequenced material: peripheral blood. Every receptor here comes from a man between 40 and 49 years old with acute or convalescent COVID-19.

This sequence joins TRBV7-9 and TRBJ2-5; TRBD2 might be the D (6 bases). Per the germline V gene, CDR1 is SEHNR and CDR2 is FQNEAQ (reference sequence). V dropped 5 bases and J dropped 6 bases, with 19 bases sitting between them. The CDR3 runs to 15 residues. CDR3 in DNA: TGTGCCAGCAGCCCTTCAGGGAGGAGTTGGAAGACCCAGTACTTC. It specifies CASSPSGRSWKTQYF.

V is TRBV10-3 and J is TRBJ1-2; no definite D call. The CDR3 has 13 residues. V was trimmed by 6 bases and J by 2 bases, leaving 10 bases between them. Germline V gives CDR1 ENHRY, CDR2 SYGVKD. CDR3 region: CAISEKANYGYTF. CDR3 bases: TGTGCCATCAGCGAAAAAGCCAACTATGGCTACACCTTC.

J is TRBJ2-6 and V is TRBV19; TRBD1 might be the D (6 bases). Looked up from germline, CDR1 is LNHDA and CDR2 is SQIVND (reference sequence). V dropped 5 bases and J dropped 1 base, with 21 bases sitting between them. CDR3 size: 19 residues. CDR3 sequence (DNA): TGTGCCAGTAGTTCCCCGGACAGTTTACTTCTTTCTGGGGCCAACGTCCTGACTTTC. This codes for CASSSPDSLLLSGANVLTF.

The chain combines TRBV30 with TRBJ2-5; D unresolved. CDR1 and CDR2 from the germline V gene are GTSNPN and SVGIG (reference sequence). V shed 7 bases and J shed 7 bases, with 22 bases lying between them. The CDR3 is 14 residues long. The CDR3 here is CASGEVLPGGTQYF. For the CDR3, the DNA is TGTGCCTCTGGAGAGGTGCTTCCGGGTGGGACCCAGTACTTC.

The J gene is TRBJ1-5, the V gene TRBV4-1, with 9 bases identical to TRBD1. V lost 3 bases, J lost 3 bases, and 6 bases stayed unmatched. The CDR3 is made up of 16 amino acids. The germline V gene has CDR1 MGHRA and CDR2 YSYEKL. The CDR3 protein is CASSQRTGEDNQPQHF. For the CDR3, the DNA is TGCGCCAGCAGCCAGCGGACAGGGGAAGACAATCAGCCCCAGCATTTT.

The J gene is TRBJ2-2, the V gene TRBV29-1; the match to TRBD2 covers 10 bases. The germline V gene has CDR1 SQVTM and CDR2 ANQGSEA. This CDR3 has 15 amino acids. The J segment lost 1 base and the V segment lost 4 bases, leaving 3 bases of the junction unmatched. The CDR3 region has the DNA TGCAGCGTTGTACCTAGCGGGAGGAACACCGGGGAGCTGTTTTTT. Translating gives CSVVPSGRNTGELFF.

The gene calls are TRBV9 and TRBJ1-1; weak D call: TRBD1 (5 bases). The CDR3 totals 14 residues. Per germline, CDR1 SGDLS and CDR2 YYNGEE. The V and J ends lost 4 bases and 1 base respectively, with 11 bases between them. The CDR3 sequence: CASSPTTGNTEAFF. The CDR3 bases are TGTGCCAGCAGCCCTACTACAGGGAACACTGAAGCTTTCTTT. Full variable domain (outside the CDR3, taken from reference TRBV9 and TRBJ1-1): DSGVTQTPKHLITATGQRVTLRCSPRSGDLSVYWYQQSLDQGLQFLIQYYNGEERAKGNILERFSAQQFPDLHSELNLSSLELGDSALYFCASSPTTGNTEAFFGQGTRLTVV.

The chain has TRBV7-2 and TRBJ2-6; TRBD1 aligns across 8 bases. Germline V gene data show CDR1 as SGHTA and CDR2 as FQGNSA. The V segment lost 2 bases and the J segment 1 base; nucleotides outside the gene matches: 7. This CDR3 region has 18 residues. The CDR3 region is CASSLLGQAVSGANVLTF. CDR3 sequence (DNA): TGTGCCAGCAGCTTATTGGGACAGGCGGTTTCTGGGGCCAACGTCCTGACTTTC.

Turning to this clone: The sample contains more than one DNA sequence encoding this CDR3. The chain uses TRBV7-3 and TRBJ1-1; D may be TRBD1 (5 bases). Trimming removed 2 bases from V and 1 base from J, with 5 bases in between. CDR3 length: 13 residues. Germline V lookup: CDR1 SGHTA, CDR2 FQGTGA. CDR3 in DNA: TGTGCCAGCAGCTTAGGACAGAACACTGAAGCTTTCTTT. Amino acids: CASSLGQNTEAFF.

Worth noting for this clone: The same CDR3 also results from other DNA sequences found in this sample. The chain couples TRBV6-6 to TRBJ1-6; TRBD1 matches at 7 bases. V lost 0 bases to trimming and J lost 10 bases; unmatched junction nucleotides: 6. CDR3 length: 15 residues. Germline CDR1 reads MNHNY; CDR2 reads SVGAGI (reference sequence). The CDR3 protein is CASSYSGQSDSPLHF. As DNA, the CDR3 is TGTGCCAGCAGTTACTCGGGACAGTCGGACTCACCCCTCCACTTT.

This sequence joins TRBV24-1 and TRBJ1-1; 7 nucleotides align to TRBD1. The CDR3 is 13 amino acids. V shed 5 bases, J shed 6 bases, and the junction held 5 bases outside the gene matches. CDR1 KGHDR and CDR2 SFDVKD come from the germline V gene. DNA of the CDR3: TGTGCCACCAGTGGAGGGGGCAGCGCTGAAGCTTTCTTT. Protein product: CATSGGGSAEAFF.

The CDR3 here is CASSEGNRFYGYTF. Written as DNA, the CDR3 is TGTGCCAGCAGTGAAGGGAACAGATTCTATGGCTACACCTTC. This chain links TRBV6-1 with TRBJ1-2; D uncertain. The CDR3 consists of 14 residues. Per germline, CDR1 MNHNS and CDR2 SASEGT. V lost 1 base to trimming and J lost 4 bases, with 10 bases between them.

The CDR3 bases are TGTGCTAGTGGGCCAAGTCCGGGGACTGAAGCTTTCTTT. Amino acids: CASGPSPGTEAFF. V usage is TRBV12-5 and J usage is TRBJ1-1; D remains unclear. The V end lost 6 bases, the J end lost 5 bases, and 13 bases lay between the germline ends. This CDR3 spans 13 amino acids. Per germline, CDR1 LGHNT and CDR2 FRNRAP. Combining the CDR3 with reference TRBV12-5 and TRBJ1-1 gives the whole variable domain DARVTQTPRHKVTEMGQEVTMRCQPILGHNTVFWYRQTMMQGLELLAYFRNRAPLDDSGMPKDRFSAEMPDATLATLKIQPSEPRDSAVYFCASGPSPGTEAFFGQGTRLTVV.

CDR3 bases: TGTGCCAGCAGCATAAATACAGGGGTATGGAATCAGCCCCAGCATTTT. Its protein is CASSINTGVWNQPQHF. The chain recombines TRBV7-8 with TRBJ1-5; 7 bases line up with TRBD1. CDR3 length: 16 amino acids. The J segment lost 4 bases and the V segment lost 5 bases, leaving 11 bases of the junction unmatched. In germline, CDR1 is SGHVS, CDR2 FQNEAQ.

The chain has TRBV7-9 and TRBJ1-2, with 8 bases aligning to TRBD1. Germline trimming cut 5 bases from V and 3 bases from J; bases unmatched to any gene: 11. This CDR3 comprises 16 residues. Germline CDR1 and CDR2: SEHNR and FQNEAQ (reference sequence). CDR3 coding DNA: TGTGCCAGCAGCATACTGGACAGGGCCGTAGACTATGGCTACACCTTC. Amino acid sequence: CASSILDRAVDYGYTF. Complete variable domain (other parts from reference TRBV7-9 and TRBJ1-2): DTGVSQNPRHKITKRGQNVTFRCDPISEHNRLYWYRQTLGQGPEFLTYFQNEAQLEKSRLLSDRFSAERPKGSFSTLEIQRTEQGDSAMYLCASSILDRAVDYGYTFGSGTRLTVV.

V is TRBV4-3 and J is TRBJ1-5; D not certain. V was cut by 0 bases and J by 3 bases, with 9 bases left in between. This CDR3 spans 15 amino acids. Per germline, CDR1 LGHNA and CDR2 YSLEER. CDR3: CASSQDAGVNQPQHF. CDR3 bases: TGCGCCAGCAGCCAAGACGCCGGGGTCAATCAGCCCCAGCATTTT.

The chain has TRBV6-5 and TRBJ1-1; no clear D gene. With 4 bases removed from V and 0 bases from J, the gap between germline ends came to 12 bases. CDR3 length equals 15 residues. Germline loops: CDR1 MNHEY, CDR2 SVGAGI. The CDR3 nucleotides read TGTGCCAGCAGTTCTCCCAGGAAAATGAACACTGAAGCTTTCTTT. It codes for CASSSPRKMNTEAFF.

The chain is built from TRBV10-2 and TRBJ1-5; D call uncertain. V was clipped by 4 bases and J by 2 bases, with 12 bases between them. Germline V gene lookup returns CDR1 WSHSY and CDR2 SAAADI. This CDR3 is built from 15 residues. The CDR3 region has the DNA TGCGCCAGCAGTGCCATCGGCGAGGGCAATCAGCCCCAGCATTTT. It specifies CASSAIGEGNQPQHF.

The gene calls are TRBV5-4 and TRBJ1-2; 8 nucleotides agree with TRBD1. This CDR3 has 12 residues. CDR1 is SGHNT and CDR2 is YYREEE in the germline V gene (reference sequence). V shed 1 base, J shed 7 bases, and the junction held 0 bases outside the gene matches. The CDR3 region has the DNA TGTGCCAGCAGCTTGACAGGGGGTGGCTACACCTTC. Translating it yields CASSLTGGGYTF.

The V call is TRBV7-2, the J call TRBJ2-2, with D uncertain. The germline gives CDR1 SGHTA, CDR2 FQGNSA. The CDR3 has 16 amino acids. V lost 5 bases and J lost 2, with 15 bases in between. The CDR3 nucleotides read TGTGCCAGCAGCCCACAACGGGTCTATAACACCGGGGAGCTGTTTTTT. Its translation is CASSPQRVYNTGELFF. Drawing the rest from reference TRBV7-2 and TRBJ2-2, the complete variable domain is GAGVSQSPSNKVTEKGKDVELRCDPISGHTALYWYRQSLGQGLEFLIYFQGNSAPDKSGLPSDRFSAERTGGSVSTLTIQRTQQEDSAVYLCASSPQRVYNTGELFFGEGSRLTVL.

V usage is TRBV21-1 and J usage is TRBJ2-5; the table's TRBD2 call for D was not verified on the DNA. TRBV21-1 is given as a pseudogene. CDR3 length: 15 amino acids. CDR3 coding DNA: TGTGCCAGCAGCAAAAAAGCGGGGGATCGGGAGACCCAGTACTTC. This sequence encodes CASSKKAGDRETQYF.

The chain couples TRBV4-3 to TRBJ2-1; 11 bases match TRBD1. The CDR3 extends over 18 amino acids. Germline V gene sequence: CDR1 LGHNA, CDR2 YSLEER. With 6 bases clipped from V and 4 bases from J, the junction kept 14 bases outside the gene matches. The CDR3 DNA sequence: TGCGCCAGCAGACCAAGGGTTTGGACAGGGGGCGTTTACAATGAGCAGTTCTTC. Protein sequence: CASRPRVWTGGVYNEQFF.

The V and J genes are TRBV4-2 and TRBJ1-3, with D maybe TRBD1 (5 bases). The CDR3 runs 15 residues. CDR1 is LGHNA, CDR2 YNFKEQ, per germline. The ends were cut back, 4 bases at V and 0 bases at J, with 10 bases in the middle. The CDR3 spells CASSPQGGSGNTIYF. In nucleotides, the CDR3 is TGTGCCAGCAGCCCGCAGGGAGGCTCTGGAAACACCATATATTTT.

The V call is TRBV27, the J call TRBJ2-7, with 7 nucleotides matching TRBD1. After removal of 6 bases from V and 0 bases from J, the junction contained 8 bases not matched to a gene. Germline lookup yields CDR1 MNHEY and CDR2 SMNVEV (reference sequence). This CDR3 contains 15 residues. CDR3 in amino acids: CASRIDRAGSYEQYF. DNA for the CDR3: TGTGCCAGCAGAATTGACAGGGCGGGCTCCTACGAGCAGTACTTC.

CDR3: CASSINRQNTGELFF. The CDR3 bases are TGTGCCAGTAGTATAAACAGACAGAACACCGGGGAGCTGTTTTTT. The gene calls are TRBV19 and TRBJ2-2; D ambiguous. Trimming shortened V by 2 bases and J by 1 base, and 8 bases separated the two germline ends. Looked up from germline, CDR1 is LNHDA and CDR2 is SQIVND (reference sequence). The CDR3 is made up of 15 amino acids. The whole variable domain, remainder taken from reference TRBV19 and TRBJ2-2, is DGGITQSPKYLFRKEGQNVTLSCEQNLNHDAMYWYRQDPGQGLRLIYYSQIVNDFQKGDIAEGYSVSREKKESFPLTVTSAQKNPTAFYLCASSINRQNTGELFFGEGSRLTVL.

This chain joins TRBV2 and TRBJ2-3, with D possibly TRBD2 on 5 matching bases. The CDR3 sequence is 12 residues long. Germline assignment: CDR1 SNHLY and CDR2 FYNNEI. V was pared by 6 bases and J by 5 bases, with 9 bases between. The CDR3 loop is CASSRDLDTQYF. Here the CDR3 DNA reads TGTGCCAGCAGCCGGGATCTAGATACGCAGTATTTT.